This T cell receptor beta chain was found in a study of blood T cells in healthy people across ages. Study-level findings and limits: Because donor CMV status was unknown, expanded clonotype changes were possibly confounded. Versus aged donors, long-lived donors had higher diversity and more naive CD4+ cells.

It was with a sample-barcoded 5' primer and a J-beta primer mix that a second PCR of about 7 to 12 cycles was run. TCRdb re-derived calls from the 5' RACE reads in MiXCR, one entry per CDR3 protein. The sample has 650,000 to 800,000 distinct CDR3 sequences; around 52% are singletons. The CDR3 is made up of 15 amino acids. V lost 4 bases to trimming and J lost 2 bases; unmatched junction nucleotides: 1. At least ten counts were recorded for this clonotype. The antigen is undetermined. This sequence joins TRBV12-3 or TRBV12-4 and TRBJ2-5; 13 bases agree with TRBD2. This TCR was recovered from a woman aged 80 or older in good health. Sequencing used blood. CDR3 protein: CASSSGLAGQETQYF. The CDR3 nucleotides are TGTGCCAGCAGTTCGGGACTAGCGGGACAAGAGACCCAGTACTTC.